The next 19 T cell receptor beta chains were all read from a single sample in a study of CD8 T cells in Susac syndrome (dated by TCRdb to between 2017 and 2020). Library creation used the immunoSEQ multiplex PCR assay. RNA was extracted with the RNeasy kit and about 0.5 to 1 ug was reverse transcribed using random hexamers. Using fastp at Q25 and MiXCR, TCRdb reprocessed the public reads and kept productive beta chains. Each record represents a unique CDR3 protein, reported with the most common genes and DNA among its rows. The sample table lists some 150,000 distinct CDR3 sequences, approximately 95% of them with a count of one. Roughly 0.14% of the sample belongs to the ten largest clones. Sequenced input: CD4+ T cells from PBMCs. The source is a human donor with Susac syndrome.

The rearrangement links TRBV5-8 to TRBJ2-6; D is uncertain. The ends were cut back, 3 bases at V and 1 base at J, with 11 bases in the middle. CDR1 is SGHTS, CDR2 YDEGEE, per germline. The CDR3 runs 16 residues. CDR3 nucleotide sequence: TGTGCCAGCAGCTCCACGGGTCATTCTGGGGCCAACGTCCTGACTTTC. Protein sequence: CASSSTGHSGANVLTF.

This chain links TRBV4-1 with TRBJ2-1; TRBD2 matches at 11 bases. Germline V gene data show CDR1 as MGHRA and CDR2 as YSYEKL. This CDR3 is 17 amino acids long. V shed 3 bases, J shed 2 bases, and the junction held 6 bases outside the gene matches. CDR3 region: CASSQGSSGGAYNEQFF. The CDR3 DNA is TGCGCCAGCAGCCAGGGAAGTAGCGGGGGGGCCTACAATGAGCAGTTCTTC.

This clonotype turned up a few times. The CDR3 DNA is TGTGCCAGCAGCTCCTCACCGACTAACTATGGCTACACCTTC. Amino acids: CASSSSPTNYGYTF. The chain links TRBV11-2 to TRBJ1-2; D is unclear. V was clipped by 4 bases and J by 0 bases, with 9 bases between them. The length of the CDR3 is 14 residues. Germline lookup yields CDR1 SGHAT and CDR2 FQNNGV.

The genes are TRBV28 and TRBJ1-1, with unresolved D. This CDR3 is 12 amino acids long. Germline values: CDR1 MDHEN, CDR2 SYDVKM. The V end was cut by 6 bases, the J end by 0 bases, with 5 bases between. The CDR3 nucleotides read TGTGCCAGCAGATTGTTGAACACTGAAGCTTTCTTT. It is translated as CASRLLNTEAFF.

The V and J genes are TRBV20-1 and TRBJ1-2; a weak D match, TRBD1 (5 bases). Trimming removed 5 bases at V and 4 bases at J, with 14 bases between. The CDR3 consists of 13 residues. Germline assignment: CDR1 DFQATT and CDR2 SNEGSKA (reference sequence). This chain's CDR3 is CSAQPGTGYGYTF. Here the CDR3 DNA reads TGCAGTGCTCAGCCAGGGACTGGCTATGGCTACACCTTC.

This clonotype was observed a few times. This sequence joins TRBV6-5 and TRBJ2-2, with 12 positions matching TRBD1. Losses at the gene ends were 2 bases for V and 6 bases for J; bases not matched to a gene: 4. CDR3 length: 16 residues. CDR1 MNHEY and CDR2 SVGAGI come from the germline V gene. CDR3 loop: CASSYPGTGGPGELFF. CDR3 DNA sequence: TGTGCCAGCAGTTACCCCGGGACAGGGGGCCCCGGGGAGCTGTTTTTT.

The chain carries TRBV30 and TRBJ1-4; 7 bases line up with TRBD1. Germline loops: CDR1 GTSNPN, CDR2 SVGIG (reference sequence). The V segment lost 1 base and the J segment 7 bases; nucleotides outside the gene matches: 3. There are 13 residues in the CDR3. The DNA of the CDR3 is TGTGCCTGGAGTGGACAGGGAGGTGAAAAACTGTTTTTT. Protein sequence: CAWSGQGGEKLFF.

The chain has TRBV30 and TRBJ2-1, with D possibly called TRBD1 or TRBD2 (7 bases each). This CDR3 has 17 amino acids. V was cut by 3 bases and J by 7 bases, with 25 bases left in between. CDR1 is GTSNPN and CDR2 is SVGIG in the germline V gene (reference sequence). This CDR3 reads CAWRARKGAGDLNEQFF. In DNA form, the CDR3 reads TGTGCCTGGAGGGCCCGCAAGGGGGCGGGAGACCTGAATGAGCAGTTCTTC.

The chain is built from TRBV7-9 and TRBJ1-6; possibly TRBD1 for D (6 bases). CDR1 and CDR2 from the germline V gene are SEHNR and FQNEAQ (reference sequence). The V and J ends lost 2 bases and 2 bases respectively, with 7 bases between them. CDR3 length: 15 residues. For the CDR3, the DNA is TGTGCCAGCAGCTTATACAGGGCCTATAATTCACCCCTCCACTTT. It yields the protein CASSLYRAYNSPLHF.

The chain couples TRBV24-1 to TRBJ2-7, with TRBD2 as a possible D gene (5 bases). This CDR3 has 15 amino acids. Germline lookup yields CDR1 KGHDR and CDR2 SFDVKD. V lost 1 base to trimming and J lost 4 bases, with 13 bases between them. The CDR3 DNA follows: TGTGCCACCAGTGATTTTGGTAGGGAGCGGTACGAGCAGTACTTC. Translation gives CATSDFGRERYEQYF.

The rearrangement joins TRBV5-1 to TRBJ1-1; D is unresolved. Trimming took 0 bases from V and 1 from J, leaving 10 bases between them. Germline V lookup: CDR1 SGHRS, CDR2 YFSETQ. The CDR3 is 15 amino acids. The CDR3 loop is CASSLGPRGNTEAFF. In DNA form, the CDR3 reads TGCGCCAGCAGCTTGGGACCTCGAGGGAACACTGAAGCTTTCTTT.

V and J are TRBV15 and TRBJ2-5; 12 nucleotides agree with TRBD2. Germline CDR1 and CDR2: LNHNV and YYDKDF (reference sequence). The CDR3 loop spans 17 amino acids. Unmatched junction bases numbered 12, after V lost 0 bases and J lost 10 bases. The CDR3 protein is CATSRDLPSGGGYNQYF. CDR3 bases: TGTGCCACCAGCAGAGATTTGCCTAGCGGGGGGGGGTATAACCAGTACTTC.

J is TRBJ2-7 and V is TRBV11-3; D is possibly TRBD1 (5 bases). This CDR3 comprises 14 residues. V lost 1 base and J lost 1, with 8 bases in between. Germline V gene lookup returns CDR1 SGHNT and CDR2 YENEEA. The CDR3 reads CASSLGGKSYEQYF. Here the CDR3 DNA reads TGTGCCAGCAGCTTAGGGGGCAAGTCCTACGAGCAGTACTTC.

V gene TRBV10-3 combines with J gene TRBJ2-5; 8 bases align to TRBD2. Germline CDR1 is ENHRY and CDR2 is SYGVKD. CDR3 size: 14 residues. V was pared by 4 bases and J by 0 bases, with 1 base of the junction left unmatched. CDR3: CAISGGLDQETQYF. Here the CDR3 DNA reads TGTGCCATCAGTGGGGGACTAGACCAAGAGACCCAGTACTTC.

The gene calls are TRBV20-1 and TRBJ2-3, with 13 bases identical to TRBD2. Germline loops: CDR1 DFQATT, CDR2 SNEGSKA (reference sequence). V trimming: 4 bases; J trimming: 2 bases; junction bases outside the gene matches: 3. The length of the CDR3 is 15 residues. CDR3 sequence reads: CSAIGTSGVTDTQYF. The CDR3 DNA follows: TGCAGTGCTATCGGGACTAGCGGGGTCACAGATACGCAGTATTTT.

This clonotype occurred once. The J gene is TRBJ2-3, the V gene TRBV18, with D possibly matching TRBD1 (5 bases). This CDR3 is 12 amino acids long. Trimming took off 3 bases at V and 6 bases at J, with 7 bases between the two ends. Germline V gene sequence: CDR1 KGHSH, CDR2 LQKENI. CDR3 DNA sequence: TGTGCCAGCTCACCCGACAGCGATACGCAGTATTTT. This translates into CASSPDSDTQYF.

This chain connects TRBV20-1 to TRBJ1-2; TRBD1 matches at 11 bases. CDR1 is DFQATT and CDR2 is SNEGSKA in the germline V gene (reference sequence). The CDR3 spans 16 residues. After removal of 1 base from V and 8 bases from J, the junction contained 12 bases not matched to a gene. The CDR3 DNA reads as TGCAGTGCTAGAGGCCCCGGGACAGGGGGGCGGCAAGGCTACACCTTC. Its translation: CSARGPGTGGRQGYTF.

This rearrangement joins TRBV20-1 to TRBJ2-1, with D perhaps matching TRBD2 (6 bases). The ends were cut back, 6 bases at V and 2 bases at J, with 14 bases in the middle. The V gene's germline CDR1 is DFQATT and CDR2 SNEGSKA (reference sequence). This CDR3 contains 14 residues. CDR3 in DNA: TGCAGTGCCGCGGACTATCTCACCTACAATGAGCAGTTCTTC. The encoded protein is CSAADYLTYNEQFF.

The chain has TRBV5-1 and TRBJ2-2; possibly TRBD1 for D (6 bases). Per the germline V gene, CDR1 is SGHRS and CDR2 is YFSETQ. CDR3 length: 11 residues. Between the trimmed V and J ends, which lost 6 bases and 7 bases, there was a span of 7 bases. Here the CDR3 DNA reads TGCGCCAGCAAGGGGGACGGGGAGCTGTTTTTT. This translates into CASKGDGELFF.